This T cell receptor beta chain was observed in a study of blood T cells in healthy people across ages. Turning to the study itself: Template switching captured about one barcoded beta molecule per two T cells.

Then a second PCR, running about 6 to 12 cycles, was carried out with a sample-barcoded 5' primer and a J-beta primer mix. At least 2.5 million CDR3-containing paired-end reads were obtained per sample. TCRdb used MiXCR to reprocess the 5' RACE reads, holding one entry per CDR3 protein. There are 730,000 or so distinct CDR3 sequences in the sample; around 46% occur only once, and 20% to 25% lies in the top ten. Whole-study results and caveats: Whereas aged donors had fewer naive CD4+ cells, long-lived donors had more of them and higher diversity. Age showed a roughly linear inverse relationship with TCR beta diversity per million T cells.

This clonotype was observed a handful of times. Its target is not known. Germline V lookup: CDR1 KGHDR, CDR2 SFDVKD. Germline trimming cut 4 bases from V and 6 bases from J; bases unmatched to any gene: 16. This CDR3 comprises 18 residues. The sequenced sample was blood. J is TRBJ2-1 and V is TRBV24-1, with 8 bases that match TRBD2. This sequence originates from a woman aged 60-70 years in good health. CDR3 sequence reads: CATSDLTSGAGDINEQFF. CDR3 DNA sequence: TGTGCCACCAGTGACCTTACCTCGGGAGCGGGGGATATCAATGAGCAGTTCTTC.